The 8 T cell receptor beta chains below come from one sample, sequenced in a study of naive and memory T cell subsets. Study-level points and caveats: A few larger clonotypes appeared in naive repertoires, especially CD8, possibly memory cells re-expressing CD45RA.

An equimolar mix of two oligonucleotides served as the beta constant-region primer for TRBC1 and TRBC2. Nested alpha and beta constant-region primers with the SP2 primer drove four PCR rounds on ligated cDNA. Each CDR3 protein is one row after TCRdb ran MiXCR on the UMI-ligation and nested PCR reads. The sample lists approximately 150,000 distinct CDR3 sequences, 20% to 25% occurring once. These TCRs' antigens remain unknown. The sequenced material came from naive CD4+ T cells from blood. Receptors were obtained from a human donor in good health.

V usage is TRBV28 and J usage is TRBJ2-5; D uncertain. The CDR3 has 14 amino acids. Trimming removed 1 base from V and 1 base from J, with 7 bases in between. Germline-derived CDR1 and CDR2 are MDHEN and SYDVKM. This CDR3 is CASSLLGRQETQYF. In DNA, the CDR3 is TGTGCCAGCAGTTTATTAGGCCGCCAAGAGACCCAGTACTTC.

V gene TRBV7-9 combines with J gene TRBJ2-1; D is possibly TRBD1 or TRBD2 (5 bases each). The CDR3 totals 16 residues. Germline V CDR1 and CDR2: SEHNR, FQNEAQ (reference sequence). V lost 4 bases and J lost 1, with 14 bases in between. CDR3 amino acids: CASSSGTWGSYNEQFF. For the CDR3, the DNA is TGTGCCAGCAGCTCAGGGACCTGGGGGTCCTACAATGAGCAGTTCTTC.

This chain connects TRBV7-2 to TRBJ2-3; D possibly corresponds to TRBD1 (6 bases). CDR3 length equals 15 residues. CDR1 and CDR2 (germline): SGHTA, FQGNSA. V dropped 4 bases and J dropped 4 bases, with 15 bases sitting between them. CDR3 coding DNA: TGTGCCAGCAGCTCAAGCACAGGGATTCCAGATACGCAGTATTTT. It is translated as CASSSSTGIPDTQYF.

The table lists this clonotype with a few counts. The chain uses TRBV7-9 and TRBJ2-2; no clear D. The germline V gene has CDR1 SEHNR and CDR2 FQNEAQ (reference sequence). Trimming removed 6 bases from V and 10 bases from J, with 12 bases in between. There are 12 residues in the CDR3. This CDR3 is CASSSAGKELFF. In DNA form, the CDR3 reads TGTGCCAGCAGTTCGGCCGGAAAGGAGCTGTTTTTT.

The chain links TRBV5-5 to TRBJ2-7, with 7 bases matching TRBD2. J lost 0 bases, V lost 0 bases, and 12 bases had no gene match. Per germline, CDR1 SGHKS and CDR2 YYEKEE (reference sequence). There are 18 residues in the CDR3. The CDR3 loop reads CASSLAGASGGNSYEQYF. The CDR3 DNA reads as TGTGCCAGCAGCTTGGCCGGGGCTAGCGGAGGGAACTCCTACGAGCAGTACTTC.

The chain has TRBV28 and TRBJ1-6; maybe TRBD1 (5 bases). CDR1 and CDR2 (germline): MDHEN, SYDVKM. This CDR3 has 14 amino acids. V lost 7 bases and J 10 bases, leaving 17 bases between the germline ends. The CDR3: CASTAISGGSPLHF. CDR3 bases: TGTGCCAGCACGGCTATTTCGGGGGGATCACCCCTCCACTTT.

The V call is TRBV15, the J call TRBJ1-5; D perhaps matches TRBD1 (5 bases). The V and J ends lost 0 bases and 4 bases respectively, with 10 bases between them. Germline V lookup: CDR1 LNHNV, CDR2 YYDKDF (reference sequence). The CDR3 loop spans 15 amino acids. The CDR3 loop is CATSRDNRQNQPQHF. The CDR3 DNA reads TGTGCCACCAGCAGAGATAATAGACAGAATCAGCCCCAGCATTTT.

This rearrangement joins TRBV12-3 or TRBV12-4 to TRBJ1-5, with TRBD1 matching 7 bases. The CDR3 runs to 13 residues. Unmatched junction bases numbered 5, after V lost 8 bases and J lost 4 bases. CDR3: CASGQAANQPQHF. The CDR3 coding sequence is TGTGCCAGCGGACAGGCGGCGAATCAGCCCCAGCATTTT.